This T cell receptor (beta chain) was identified during a study of blood T cell repertoires in COVID-19. In the original processing: Cell counts per sample came from amplifying reference gene primers. Some clones are missing from TCRdb's copy, which holds only in-frame ones; the method was immunoSEQ multiplex PCR. Clone size and the V and J calls come from that table; the DNA yielded D and trimming. Seen here are 250,000 to 300,000 clones, around 88% observed once, and the top ten hold approximately 4.3%. V lost 4 bases, J lost 4 bases, and 8 bases stayed unmatched. In germline, CDR1 is SGHRS, CDR2 YFSETQ. The CDR3 contains 14 residues.

Sequencing was carried out using peripheral blood. The TCR comes from a man between 35 and 55 years old with acute or convalescent COVID-19. V usage is TRBV5-1 and J usage is TRBJ2-7; 7 positions agree with TRBD2. DNA of the CDR3: TGCGCCAGCAGCCCCACGACTAGCACGTACGAGCAGTACTTC. Its translation: CASSPTTSTYEQYF.